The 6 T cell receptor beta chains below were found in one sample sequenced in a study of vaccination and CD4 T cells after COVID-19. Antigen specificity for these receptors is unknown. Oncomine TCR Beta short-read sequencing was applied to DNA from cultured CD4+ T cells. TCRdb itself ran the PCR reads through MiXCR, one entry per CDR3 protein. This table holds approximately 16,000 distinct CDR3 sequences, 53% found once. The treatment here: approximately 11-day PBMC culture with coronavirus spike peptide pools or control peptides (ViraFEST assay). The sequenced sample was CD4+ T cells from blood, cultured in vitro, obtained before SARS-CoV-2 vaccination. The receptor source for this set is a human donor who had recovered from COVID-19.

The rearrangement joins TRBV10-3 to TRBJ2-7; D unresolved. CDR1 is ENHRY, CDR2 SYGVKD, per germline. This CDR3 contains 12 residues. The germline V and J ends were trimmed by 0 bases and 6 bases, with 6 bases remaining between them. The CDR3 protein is CAISESMAEQYF. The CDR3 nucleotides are TGTGCCATCAGTGAGTCGATGGCCGAGCAGTACTTC.

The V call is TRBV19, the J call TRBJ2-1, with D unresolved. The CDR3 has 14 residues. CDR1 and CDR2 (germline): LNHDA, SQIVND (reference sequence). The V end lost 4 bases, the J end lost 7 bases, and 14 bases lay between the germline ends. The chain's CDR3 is CASSNFDSRNEQFF. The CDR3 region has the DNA TGTGCCAGTAGTAATTTCGACTCCCGTAATGAGCAGTTCTTC.

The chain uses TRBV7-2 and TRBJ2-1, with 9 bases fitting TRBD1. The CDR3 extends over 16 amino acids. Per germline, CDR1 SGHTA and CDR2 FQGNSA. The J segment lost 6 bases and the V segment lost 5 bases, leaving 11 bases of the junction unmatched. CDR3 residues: CASSANRDRVVNEQFF. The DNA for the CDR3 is TGTGCCAGCAGCGCGAACCGGGACAGGGTAGTCAATGAGCAGTTCTTC.

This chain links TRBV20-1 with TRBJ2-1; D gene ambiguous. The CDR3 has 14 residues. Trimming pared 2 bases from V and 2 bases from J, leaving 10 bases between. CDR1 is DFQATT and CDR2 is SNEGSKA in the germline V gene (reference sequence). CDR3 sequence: CSARKSSAYNEQFF. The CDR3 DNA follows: TGCAGTGCTAGAAAGTCCTCGGCCTACAATGAGCAGTTCTTC.

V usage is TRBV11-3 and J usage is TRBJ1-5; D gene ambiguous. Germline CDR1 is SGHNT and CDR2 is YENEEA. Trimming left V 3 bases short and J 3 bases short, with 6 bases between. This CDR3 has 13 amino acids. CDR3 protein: CASSLGVNQPQHF. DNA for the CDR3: TGTGCCAGCAGCTTGGGCGTCAATCAGCCCCAGCATTTT.

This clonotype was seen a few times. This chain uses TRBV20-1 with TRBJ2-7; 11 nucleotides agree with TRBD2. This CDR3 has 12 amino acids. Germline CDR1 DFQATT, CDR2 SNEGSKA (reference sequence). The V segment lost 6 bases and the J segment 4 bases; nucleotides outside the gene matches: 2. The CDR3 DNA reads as TGCAGTGCCCTAGCGGGAGGATACGAGCAGTACTTC. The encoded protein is CSALAGGYEQYF.